What follows are 17 T cell receptor beta chains derived from one specimen sequenced in a study of cytomegalovirus exposure and HLA in healthy donors (dated by TCRdb to about 2017). Libraries were made using the immunoSEQ multiplex PCR assay. For the multiplex PCR, a mixture combining 60 forward primers for TCR Vbeta segments and 13 reverse primers for TCR Jbeta segments was used. This is the immuneACCESS table as TCRdb keeps it, with only in-frame sequences that have V and J called. A part of the clones is gone; compared with another copy, unresolved V genes explain less than half, and the rest is unexplained. The sample table contains about 81,000 clones; only one count was recorded for 70% to 90% of them. The ten top clones hold about 2.5% of the sample. Material for sequencing was PBMCs. The source is a young man in good health and CMV-seronegative.

This clone appeared a single time. CDR3 region: CASSQSGRGQETQYF. The CDR3 DNA sequence: TGCGCCAGCAGCCAAAGCGGGAGGGGGCAAGAGACCCAGTACTTC. V gene TRBV5-1 combines with J gene TRBJ2-5; TRBD2 aligns across 10 bases. The junction had 5 bases not matched to a gene; V was cut back by 4 bases and J by 2 bases. The CDR3 length is 15 residues. The V gene's germline CDR1 is SGHRS and CDR2 YFSETQ.

This clone was counted once. The V call is TRBV9, the J call TRBJ2-3, with 9 bases that match TRBD1. The V segment lost 4 bases and the J segment 1 base; nucleotides outside the gene matches: 13. The CDR3 length is 18 residues. Germline values: CDR1 SGDLS, CDR2 YYNGEE. The CDR3 bases are TGTGCCAGCAGCACGACAGGGGGGCTGAAAAATCGCACAGATACGCAGTATTTT. Translating it yields CASSTTGGLKNRTDTQYF.

The count of this clone is one. The gene calls are TRBV6-1 and TRBJ2-3; TRBD1 agrees at 7 bases. CDR3 length equals 15 residues. V shed 5 bases, J shed 2 bases, and the junction held 7 bases outside the gene matches. CDR1 MNHNS and CDR2 SASEGT come from the germline V gene. The CDR3 DNA reads as TGTGCCAGCAGTCTCGACAGGGTCGACACAGATACGCAGTATTTT. This sequence encodes CASSLDRVDTDTQYF.

The chain carries TRBV5-1 and TRBJ1-1; a weak D match, TRBD1 (5 bases). This CDR3 comprises 13 residues. CDR1 and CDR2 (germline): SGHRS, YFSETQ. With 3 bases removed from V and 4 bases from J, the gap between germline ends came to 10 bases. CDR3 amino acids: CASSSGGGTEAFF. CDR3 sequence (DNA): TGCGCCAGCAGCTCGGGGGGGGGCACTGAAGCTTTCTTT.

The rearrangement links TRBV27 to TRBJ2-1; TRBD2 matches at 10 bases. The CDR3 length is 15 residues. Germline CDR1 is MNHEY and CDR2 is SMNVEV (reference sequence). The V gene end was trimmed by 2 bases and the J gene end by 6 bases; junction bases not matched to a gene: 4. This CDR3 reads CASSLIAGGVNEQFF. The CDR3 region has the DNA TGTGCCAGCAGTTTAATAGCGGGAGGAGTCAATGAGCAGTTCTTC.

The rearrangement joins TRBV19 to TRBJ2-1; 7 nucleotides line up with TRBD1. The V segment lost 7 bases and the J segment 2 bases; nucleotides outside the gene matches: 11. The CDR3 is 16 amino acids. CDR1 is LNHDA and CDR2 is SQIVND in the germline V gene (reference sequence). CDR3 loop: CASNPTGTVTYNEQFF. The CDR3 DNA sequence: TGTGCCAGTAACCCCACGGGGACAGTTACCTACAATGAGCAGTTCTTC. The full variable domain, its missing parts supplied by reference TRBV19 and TRBJ2-1, is DGGITQSPKYLFRKEGQNVTLSCEQNLNHDAMYWYRQDPGQGLRLIYYSQIVNDFQKGDIAEGYSVSREKKESFPLTVTSAQKNPTAFYLCASNPTGTVTYNEQFFGPGTRLTVL.

V gene TRBV5-1 combines with J gene TRBJ1-3; 7 nucleotides agree with TRBD1. Germline V CDR1 and CDR2: SGHRS, YFSETQ. This CDR3 has 15 amino acids. The J segment lost 0 bases and the V segment lost 4 bases, leaving 4 bases of the junction unmatched. CDR3 nucleotides: TGCGCCAGCAGCCCCGGGGACAGCTCTGGAAACACCATATATTTT. Its translation is CASSPGDSSGNTIYF. The variable domain in full, completed from reference TRBV5-1 and TRBJ1-3, reads KAGVTQTPRYLIKTRGQQVTLSCSPISGHRSVSWYQQTPGQGLQFLFEYFSETQRNKGNFPGRFSGRQFSNSRSEMNVSTLELGDSALYLCASSPGDSSGNTIYFGEGSWLTVV.

The genes are TRBV2 and TRBJ1-2; weak D call: TRBD1 (6 bases). The V end lost 8 bases, the J end lost 0 bases, and 13 bases lay between the germline ends. From germline, CDR1 is SNHLY and CDR2 FYNNEI. The CDR3 consists of 14 residues. The CDR3 is CASQGTSANYGYTF. CDR3 coding DNA: TGTGCCAGCCAGGGGACCTCGGCTAACTATGGCTACACCTTC.

This sequence joins TRBV7-8 and TRBJ2-3; D call uncertain. Trimming took 7 bases from V and 2 from J, leaving 7 bases between them. CDR3 length equals 12 residues. Looked up from germline, CDR1 is SGHVS and CDR2 is FQNEAQ. CDR3 protein: CASTEVTDTQYF. The CDR3 DNA reads as TGTGCCAGCACCGAGGTCACAGATACGCAGTATTTT. Full variable domain (outside the CDR3, taken from reference TRBV7-8 and TRBJ2-3): GAGVSQSPRYKVAKRGQDVALRCDPISGHVSLFWYQQALGQGPEFLTYFQNEAQLDKSGLPSDRFFAERPEGSVSTLKIQRTQQEDSAVYLCASTEVTDTQYFGPGTRLTVL.

V usage is TRBV5-4 and J usage is TRBJ1-1; D is possibly TRBD1 (5 bases). The germline V and J ends were trimmed by 3 bases and 5 bases, with 14 bases remaining between them. The CDR3 is 14 residues long. Germline V gene sequence: CDR1 SGHNT, CDR2 YYREEE (reference sequence). For the CDR3, the DNA is TGTGCCAGCAGCTCGGACAATCGGAAGACTGAAGCTTTCTTT. Translation: CASSSDNRKTEAFF.

This rearrangement joins TRBV21-1 to TRBJ2-2; TRBD2, the D gene given by the table, was not confirmed from the DNA. TRBV21-1 is shown as a pseudogene. The CDR3 loop spans 20 amino acids. CDR3 coding DNA: TGTGCCAGCACCCATCCACTAGCGGGAGTTTATAAGAGGGACACCGGGGAGCTGTTTTTT. This encodes CASTHPLAGVYKRDTGELFF.

This sequence joins TRBV27 and TRBJ2-2; D is unclear. V was trimmed by 1 base and J by 0 bases, leaving 9 bases between them. The CDR3 runs 16 residues. The germline gives CDR1 MNHEY, CDR2 SMNVEV (reference sequence). The CDR3, as DNA: TGTGCCAGCAGTTTATACGGTTTTCCGAACACCGGGGAGCTGTTTTTT. Translated, it gives CASSLYGFPNTGELFF.

The CDR3 sequence: CASVRDNEQFF. The CDR3 nucleotides read TGTGCCAGCGTCAGGGACAATGAGCAGTTCTTC. The chain couples TRBV7-3 to TRBJ2-1; perhaps TRBD1 as D (5 bases). The CDR3 spans 11 residues. Germline V gene lookup returns CDR1 SGHTA and CDR2 FQGTGA. V was cut by 8 bases and J by 5 bases, with 7 bases left in between.

In DNA form, the CDR3 reads TGTGCCAGCAGCCCTACAGGCACGGTAAATCAGCCCCAGCATTTT. It is translated as CASSPTGTVNQPQHF. The chain joins TRBV7-2 to TRBJ1-5, with D possibly TRBD1 on 5 matching bases. CDR1 SGHTA and CDR2 FQGNSA come from the germline V gene. Trimming took off 5 bases at V and 4 bases at J, with 15 bases between the two ends. The CDR3 is made up of 15 amino acids.

The V and J genes are TRBV29-1 and TRBJ1-6; D may be TRBD1 (5 bases). CDR3 size: 15 residues. The V end was cut by 4 bases, the J end by 4 bases, with 14 bases between. The germline V gene has CDR1 SQVTM and CDR2 ANQGSEA. The CDR3, as DNA: TGCAGCGTTGCTGGACAACACCAATATAATTCACCCCTCCACTTT. Amino acids: CSVAGQHQYNSPLHF.

The chain has TRBV19 and TRBJ1-1, with 8 bases that match TRBD1. After removal of 3 bases from V and 4 bases from J, the junction contained 4 bases not matched to a gene. The germline V gene encodes CDR1 LNHDA and CDR2 SQIVND (reference sequence). CDR3 length: 14 amino acids. CDR3 in DNA: TGTGCCAGTAGTATGGGGGACAGGTCCACTGAAGCTTTCTTT. This encodes CASSMGDRSTEAFF.

The chain recombines TRBV7-2 with TRBJ1-2, with D unresolved. Trimming pared 8 bases from V and 1 base from J, leaving 11 bases between. There are 13 residues in the CDR3. Per the germline V gene, CDR1 is SGHTA and CDR2 is FQGNSA. CDR3 protein: CASGEQLNYGYTF. CDR3 bases: TGTGCCAGCGGCGAACAGCTTAACTATGGCTACACCTTC.